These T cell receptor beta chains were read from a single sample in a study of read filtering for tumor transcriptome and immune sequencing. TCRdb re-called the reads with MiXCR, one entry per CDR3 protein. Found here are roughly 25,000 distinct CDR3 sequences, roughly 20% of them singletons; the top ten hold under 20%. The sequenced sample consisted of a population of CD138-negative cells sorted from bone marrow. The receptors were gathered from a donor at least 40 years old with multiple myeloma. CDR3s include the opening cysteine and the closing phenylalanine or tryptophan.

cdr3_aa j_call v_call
CASPKSGTAYNEQFF TRBJ2-1 TRBV28
CASSFADRGTNEQFF TRBJ2-1 TRBV11-2
CAWSRRQGNEQFF TRBJ2-1 TRBV30
CASSFSSSGGEQFF TRBJ2-1 TRBV5-1
CASSSITRLGLVYEQFF TRBJ2-1 TRBV11-2
CASRLAGGTDTQYF TRBJ2-3 TRBV2
CASTAMGWANTGELFF TRBJ2-2 TRBV19
CASSLSGTFTDTQYF TRBJ2-3 TRBV5-6
CASSPSGATDTQYF TRBJ2-3 TRBV2
CASSYPNPPPSGRAGGTDTQYF TRBJ2-3 TRBV6-2/TRBV6-3
CASSFGAPPQPQHF TRBJ1-5 TRBV11-2
CASSLPLRPGAGELFF TRBJ2-2 TRBV28
CASSQENRGSSYNEQFF TRBJ2-1 TRBV4-1
CSVLTGQETQYF TRBJ2-5 TRBV29-1
CASSRGCGNQPQHF TRBJ1-5 TRBV18
CASSFIKFEQYF TRBJ2-7 TRBV7-2
CSVKLGTDTQYF TRBJ2-3 TRBV29-1
CASSLYIDRGQEAFF TRBJ1-1 TRBV3-1
CSFGGEGTGYNEQFF TRBJ2-1 TRBV29-1
CASSRTDTQYF TRBJ2-3 TRBV18
CASSRPTGPFSTDTQYF TRBJ2-3 TRBV6-1
CAISEPRGTSYEQYF TRBJ2-7 TRBV10-3
CASSGSTDTQYF TRBJ2-3 TRBV30
CVSSSSGSSYNEQFF TRBJ2-1 TRBV19
CASSSPGTGSHEQYF TRBJ2-7 TRBV28
CASSLMGLSYF TRBJ2-4 TRBV28
CASSFDWASGMETQYF TRBJ2-5 TRBV27
CSAPKVGELRNSPLHF TRBJ1-6 TRBV20-1
CASSWQGSSYEQYF TRBJ2-7 TRBV5-1
CASSEYGQGEQFF TRBJ2-1 TRBV2
CASSPAGQEGEQYF TRBJ2-7 TRBV28
CASSWTGTGRTDTQYF TRBJ2-3 TRBV7-2
CASSLRLGKNSPLHF TRBJ1-6 TRBV7-2
CASSLNGELFF TRBJ2-2 TRBV5-1
CASSLLLAGENNEQFF TRBJ2-1 TRBV6-1
CASRRGGAYNEQFF TRBJ2-1 TRBV28
CSAPGTLKGSYNDQFF TRBJ2-1 TRBV20-1
CASSGDSSYNEQFF TRBJ2-1 TRBV19
CASNGPGDTDTQYF TRBJ2-3 TRBV28
CSARSLAANNEQFF TRBJ2-1 TRBV20-1
CASSLWNSDEAFF TRBJ1-1 TRBV7-6
CASSLSRPGRELFF TRBJ2-2 TRBV28
CSAGGGRQETQYF TRBJ2-5 TRBV20-1
CASSPTSGRAGSYEQFF TRBJ2-1 TRBV14
CSAIDRADTEAFF TRBJ1-1 TRBV20-1
CASSLGVHNEQSF TRBJ2-1 TRBV7-3
CASSLRGPSGTGELFF TRBJ2-2 TRBV11-1
CASSALSGANVLTF TRBJ2-6 TRBV9
CASSSLGTGGVVGELFF TRBJ2-2 TRBV28
CSARVAGTGKNTEAFF TRBJ1-1 TRBV20-1
CASSLQRSSYEQYF TRBJ2-7 TRBV28
CASSRDRGHYEQYF TRBJ2-7 TRBV13
CASSLAMGAKHNEQFF TRBJ2-1 TRBV5-1
CASSLSTLAYGYTF TRBJ1-2 TRBV28
CASSPIGSGSTDTQYF TRBJ2-3 TRBV27
CASSLTAFNEKLFF TRBJ1-4 TRBV7-9
CSAGTGFEQFF TRBJ2-1 TRBV29-1
CASSPTGNRHEQYF TRBJ2-7 TRBV28
CASSPGQGERNQPQHF TRBJ1-5 TRBV5-1
CASSAGSYEQFF TRBJ2-1 TRBV5-4